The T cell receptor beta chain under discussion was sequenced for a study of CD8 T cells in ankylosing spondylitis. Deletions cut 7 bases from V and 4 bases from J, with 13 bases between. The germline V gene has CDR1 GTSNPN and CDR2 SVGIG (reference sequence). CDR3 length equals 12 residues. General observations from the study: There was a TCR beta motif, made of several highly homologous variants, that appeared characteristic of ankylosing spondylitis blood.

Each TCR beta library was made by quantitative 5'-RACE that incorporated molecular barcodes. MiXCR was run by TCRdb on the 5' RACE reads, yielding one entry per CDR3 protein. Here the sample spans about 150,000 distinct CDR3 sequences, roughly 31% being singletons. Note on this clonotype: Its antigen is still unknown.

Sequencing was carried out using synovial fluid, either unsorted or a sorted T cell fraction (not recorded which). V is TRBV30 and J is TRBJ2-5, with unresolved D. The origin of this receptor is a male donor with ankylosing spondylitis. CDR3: CAFELGPETQYF. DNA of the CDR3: TGTGCCTTTGAGTTGGGTCCAGAGACCCAGTACTTC.